This entry describes one T cell receptor (beta chain). The target antigen is unknown. The CDR3 covers 13 residues. Trimming removed 0 bases at V and 9 bases at J, with 7 bases between. Germline assignment: CDR1 SGHDT and CDR2 YYEEEE. This entry belongs to a study of T cell repertoires in cytomegalovirus infection. Study context: Peptides in the study included HLA-C-restricted and HLA-B-restricted CMV epitopes. Matching HLA type and CMV infection were both indicated by public TCR beta signatures.

In TCRdb, the reads were re-called with MiXCR into one record per CDR3 protein. Among 680,000 or so distinct CDR3 sequences listed, around a third were seen once. The receptor's source is a human donor in good health (CMV status not recorded). Some clones in this sample may be carry-over from other donors' samples. This chain joins TRBV5-6 and TRBJ1-6, with D hard to call. This material consisted of cultured PBMCs, taken from culture after CMV antigen stimulation. The CDR3 coding sequence is TGTGCCAGCAGCTTGGGGGATTTTTCACCCCTCCACTTT. Protein sequence: CASSLGDFSPLHF.